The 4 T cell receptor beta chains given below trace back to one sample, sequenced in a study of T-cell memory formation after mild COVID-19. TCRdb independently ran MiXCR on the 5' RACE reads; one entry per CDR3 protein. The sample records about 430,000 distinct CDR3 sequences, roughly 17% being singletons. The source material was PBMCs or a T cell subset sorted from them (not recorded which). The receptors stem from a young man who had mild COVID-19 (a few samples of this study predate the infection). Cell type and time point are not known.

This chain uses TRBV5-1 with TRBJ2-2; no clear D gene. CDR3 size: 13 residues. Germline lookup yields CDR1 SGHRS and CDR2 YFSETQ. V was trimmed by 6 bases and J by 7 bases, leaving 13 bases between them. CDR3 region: CASTMYTNGELFF. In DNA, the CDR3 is TGCGCCAGCACCATGTATACGAACGGGGAGCTGTTTTTT.

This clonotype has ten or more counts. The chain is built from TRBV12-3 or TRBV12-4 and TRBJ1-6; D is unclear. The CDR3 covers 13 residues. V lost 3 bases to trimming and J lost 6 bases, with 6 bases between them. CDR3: CASSLKGNSPLHF. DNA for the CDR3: TGTGCCAGCAGTTTGAAGGGTAATTCACCCCTCCACTTT.

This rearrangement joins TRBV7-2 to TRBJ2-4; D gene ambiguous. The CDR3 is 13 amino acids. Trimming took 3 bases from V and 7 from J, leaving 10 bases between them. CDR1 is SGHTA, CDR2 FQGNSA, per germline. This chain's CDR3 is CASSLLAVNIQYF. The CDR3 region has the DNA TGTGCCAGCAGCTTGCTGGCAGTGAACATTCAGTACTTC.

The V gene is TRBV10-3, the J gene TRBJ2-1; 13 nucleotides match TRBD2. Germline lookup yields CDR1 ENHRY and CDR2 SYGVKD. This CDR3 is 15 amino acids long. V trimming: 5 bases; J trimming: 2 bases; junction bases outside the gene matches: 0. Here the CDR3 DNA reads TGTGCCATCAGTACTAGCGGGGGGGCCTACAATGAGCAGTTCTTC. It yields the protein CAISTSGGAYNEQFF.